These T cell receptor beta chains were read from a single sample in a study of blood T cell repertoires in COVID-19. Profiled with immunoSEQ multiplex PCR; TCRdb holds only in-frame clones, not every one. This sample has roughly 50,000 clones, with 81% found just once. Sequenced input: peripheral blood. Every receptor here comes from a woman aged 60 to 75 with acute or convalescent COVID-19. The conserved cysteine and the conserved F or W are not part of the CDR3 here. Fields, in order: CDR3 protein, clone size, V gene, J gene. Rows give clone size only sometimes, using once, few, many, or a class for an expanded clone.

ASKQDRDNQPQH	-	TRBV6-5	TRBJ1-5
ASSARTGTYGYT	-	TRBV5-1	TRBJ1-2
ASSQGQYIGNTIY	-	TRBV3-1/TRBV3-2	TRBJ1-3
ASSSGSGANVLT	-	TRBV7-9	TRBJ2-6
ASSLLPGQSNTGELF	-	TRBV27	TRBJ2-2
ASSLGARGSNQPQH	-	TRBV5-1	TRBJ1-5
ASSQYGTGPQETQY	-	TRBV16	TRBJ2-5
ASSSNREGHRDTQY	once	TRBV27	TRBJ2-3
AWSPGHFNEKLF	-	TRBV30	TRBJ1-4
ASSLGLAGPPSTDTQY	-	TRBV21-1	TRBJ2-3
ASSQATQLYEQY	once	TRBV3-1/TRBV3-2	TRBJ2-7
ASSEAIDRLAYEQY	-	TRBV6-1	TRBJ2-7
ASSLYAGGFDEQF	-	TRBV28	TRBJ2-1
ASSLTTGTYEQY	once	TRBV11-2	TRBJ2-7
ASSPDRGRTSGSGMRITGELF	-	TRBV6-2/TRBV6-3	TRBJ2-2
ASSHPTGTGELF	-	TRBV11-2	TRBJ2-2
ASRLARDRELADTQY	-	TRBV12-2	TRBJ2-3
SASDIINTEAF	-	TRBV20-1	TRBJ1-1
ASSPSGGATDTQY	-	TRBV6-4	TRBJ2-3
ATSDFGDSQADTQY	-	TRBV24-1	TRBJ2-3
ASTLRTSGGFGF	-	TRBV6-5	TRBJ2-1
ASSPPRTGTGVQPQH	once	TRBV18	TRBJ1-5
ASRGGGANF	-	TRBV11-3	TRBJ2-1
ATAGQYGYT	once	TRBV28	TRBJ1-2
ASSYSERTSGSEQY	-	TRBV6-5	TRBJ2-7
ASSTPGTGRETQY	-	TRBV27	TRBJ2-5
ASSSRLAGTYNEQF	-	TRBV6-5	TRBJ2-1
ASSESQGSYEQY	-	TRBV6-1	TRBJ2-7
ASRSTGTSYEQY	-	TRBV2	TRBJ2-7
ASSLVDLTGDGYT	-	TRBV5-1	TRBJ1-2
ASTELRGRTRYEAF	-	TRBV28	TRBJ1-1
ASSVGFGGGSWGETEAF	-	TRBV9	TRBJ1-1
ATSRGGQGNTEAF	-	TRBV15	TRBJ1-1
ASSLLATEAF	-	TRBV28	TRBJ1-1
ASSQPQLANVLT	-	TRBV5-1	TRBJ2-6
ASSHGPTGGIQETQY	-	TRBV4-1	TRBJ2-5
ASSPRQNSNYGYT	-	TRBV9	TRBJ1-2
ASSLDTAGNTIY	-	TRBV5-1	TRBJ1-3
ASSPGQGNYEQY	few	TRBV18	TRBJ2-7
ASSRQDQETQY	-	TRBV19	TRBJ2-5
ASSYPDSTDTQY	-	TRBV6-2/TRBV6-3	TRBJ2-3
ASGYRGNYGYT	-	TRBV6-5	TRBJ1-2
ASSNRQGNGYT	-	TRBV11-2	TRBJ1-2
ASRPDRVAKNIQY	-	TRBV27	TRBJ2-4
TSSQGSGINTEAF	-	TRBV1	TRBJ1-1
ASSILQGENYGYT	-	TRBV19	TRBJ1-2
ASSIGTASYEQY	-	TRBV19	TRBJ2-7
ASSLGQGGYT	-	TRBV9	TRBJ1-2
ASSLGGSGNTIY	few	TRBV28	TRBJ1-3
ASSPQGFNQPQH	once	TRBV18	TRBJ1-5
ATKLERGSYNEQF	-	TRBV10-3	TRBJ2-1
ASSATGGEQY	many	TRBV19	TRBJ2-7